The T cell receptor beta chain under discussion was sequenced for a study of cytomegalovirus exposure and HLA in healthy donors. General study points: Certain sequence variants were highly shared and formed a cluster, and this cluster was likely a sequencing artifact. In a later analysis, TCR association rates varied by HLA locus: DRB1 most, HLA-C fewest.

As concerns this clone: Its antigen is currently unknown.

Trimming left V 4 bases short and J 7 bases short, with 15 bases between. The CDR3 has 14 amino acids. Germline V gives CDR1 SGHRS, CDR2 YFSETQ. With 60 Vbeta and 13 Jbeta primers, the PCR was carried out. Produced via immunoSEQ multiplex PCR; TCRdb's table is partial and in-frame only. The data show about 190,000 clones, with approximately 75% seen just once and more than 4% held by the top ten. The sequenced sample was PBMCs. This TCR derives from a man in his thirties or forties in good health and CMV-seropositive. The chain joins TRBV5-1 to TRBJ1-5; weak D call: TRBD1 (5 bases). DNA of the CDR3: TGCGCCAGCAGCGGGGGGGGGAAAGGGCAGCCCCAGCATTTT. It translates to CASSGGGKGQPQHF.